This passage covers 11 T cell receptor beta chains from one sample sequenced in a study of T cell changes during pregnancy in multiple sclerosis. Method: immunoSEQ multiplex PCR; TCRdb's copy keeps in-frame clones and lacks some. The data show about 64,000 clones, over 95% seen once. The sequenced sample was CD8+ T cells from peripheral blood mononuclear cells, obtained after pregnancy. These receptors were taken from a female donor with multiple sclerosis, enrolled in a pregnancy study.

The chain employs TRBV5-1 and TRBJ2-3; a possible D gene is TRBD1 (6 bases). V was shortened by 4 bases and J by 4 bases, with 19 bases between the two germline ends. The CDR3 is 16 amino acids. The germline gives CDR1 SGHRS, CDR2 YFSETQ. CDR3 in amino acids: CASSTFSGADADTQYF. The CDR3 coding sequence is TGCGCCAGCAGCACTTTTTCAGGGGCTGATGCAGATACGCAGTATTTT.

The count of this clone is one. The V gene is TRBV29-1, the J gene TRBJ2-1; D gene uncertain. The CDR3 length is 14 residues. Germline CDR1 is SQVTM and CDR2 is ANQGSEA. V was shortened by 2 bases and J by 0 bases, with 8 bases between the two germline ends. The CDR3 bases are TGCAGCGTTGAAATAACGGTCTCCTACAATGAGCAGTTCTTC. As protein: CSVEITVSYNEQFF.

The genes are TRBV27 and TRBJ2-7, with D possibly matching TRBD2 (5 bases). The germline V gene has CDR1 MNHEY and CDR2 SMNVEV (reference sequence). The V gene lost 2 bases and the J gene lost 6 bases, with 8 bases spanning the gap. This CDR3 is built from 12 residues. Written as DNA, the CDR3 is TGTGCCAGCAGTTTAGGAGGACCCGAGCAGTACTTC. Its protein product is CASSLGGPEQYF.

CDR3 DNA sequence: TGTGCCTGGAGTGTACCCCTCGGAGTGGTGCAGTACTTC. Its protein is CAWSVPLGVVQYF. The chain has TRBV30 and TRBJ2-7; D is undetermined. This CDR3 is built from 13 residues. The V gene lost 0 bases and the J gene lost 9 bases, with 15 bases spanning the gap. Germline V gene lookup returns CDR1 GTSNPN and CDR2 SVGIG (reference sequence).

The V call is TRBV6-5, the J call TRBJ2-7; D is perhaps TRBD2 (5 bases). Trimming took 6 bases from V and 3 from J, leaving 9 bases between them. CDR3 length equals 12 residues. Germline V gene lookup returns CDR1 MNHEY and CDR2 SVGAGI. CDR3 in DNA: TGTGCCAGCAGCCGGACTGGCTACGAGCAGTACTTC. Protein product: CASSRTGYEQYF.

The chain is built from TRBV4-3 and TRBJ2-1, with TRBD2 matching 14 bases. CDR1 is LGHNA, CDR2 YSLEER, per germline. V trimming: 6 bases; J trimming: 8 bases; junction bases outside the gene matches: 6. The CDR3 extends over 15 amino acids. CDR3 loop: CASSHGTSGSHEQFF. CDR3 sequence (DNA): TGCGCCAGCAGTCATGGGACTAGCGGGAGTCATGAGCAGTTCTTC.

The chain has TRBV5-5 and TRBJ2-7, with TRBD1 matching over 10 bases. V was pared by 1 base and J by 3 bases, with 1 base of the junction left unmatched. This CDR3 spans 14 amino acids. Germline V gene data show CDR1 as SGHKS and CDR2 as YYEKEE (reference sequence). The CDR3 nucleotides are TGTGCCAGCAGCTTGTGGGACAGGGGCTACGAGCAGTACTTC. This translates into CASSLWDRGYEQYF.

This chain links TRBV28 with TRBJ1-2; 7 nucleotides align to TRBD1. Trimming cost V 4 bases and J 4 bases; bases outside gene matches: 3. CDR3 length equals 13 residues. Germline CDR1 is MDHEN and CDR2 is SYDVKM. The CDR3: CASSSGQTYGYTF. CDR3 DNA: TGTGCCAGCAGTTCGGGACAGACCTATGGCTACACCTTC.

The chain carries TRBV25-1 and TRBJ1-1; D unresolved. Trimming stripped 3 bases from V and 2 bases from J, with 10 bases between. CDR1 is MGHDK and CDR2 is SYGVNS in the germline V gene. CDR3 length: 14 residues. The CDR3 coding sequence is TGTGCCAGCAGTGATAGTTTAGTAAACACTGAAGCTTTCTTT. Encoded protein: CASSDSLVNTEAFF. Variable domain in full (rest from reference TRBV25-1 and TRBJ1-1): EADIYQTPRYLVIGTGKKITLECSQTMGHDKMYWYQQDPGMELHLIHYSYGVNSTEKGDLSSESTVSRIRTEHFPLTLESARPSHTSQYLCASSDSLVNTEAFFGQGTRLTVV.

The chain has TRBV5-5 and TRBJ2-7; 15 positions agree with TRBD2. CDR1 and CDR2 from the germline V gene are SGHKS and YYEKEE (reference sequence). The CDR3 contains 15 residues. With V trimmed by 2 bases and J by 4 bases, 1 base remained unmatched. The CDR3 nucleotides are TGTGCCAGCAGCTTCGGGACTAGCGGGGGGTACGAGCAGTACTTC. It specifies CASSFGTSGGYEQYF.

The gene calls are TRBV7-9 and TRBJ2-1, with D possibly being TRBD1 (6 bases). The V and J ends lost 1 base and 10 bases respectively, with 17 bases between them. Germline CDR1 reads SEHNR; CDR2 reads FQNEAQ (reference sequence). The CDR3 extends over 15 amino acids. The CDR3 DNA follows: TGTGCCAGCAGCTTAGGCCGTGGGACATCTGAAGAGCAGTTCTTC. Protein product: CASSLGRGTSEEQFF.